A selection of T cell receptor beta chains follows, all from one sample in a study of blood T cell repertoires in COVID-19. Generated by immunoSEQ multiplex PCR, the TCRdb table keeps only in-frame clones and is missing some. The sample records a few hundred thousand clones, 75% to 90% being singletons. Sequencing was performed on peripheral blood. These receptor sequences come from a woman aged 60 to 75 with acute or convalescent COVID-19. Each CDR3 is given with its conserved first and last residue. Not every row has a clone size; where given, it reads once, few, many or a size class.

v_call: TRBV14
j_call: TRBJ2-1
clone_size: .
cdr3_length: 14
cdr3_aa: CASSRDREFDEQFF

v_call: TRBV5-1
j_call: TRBJ1-1
clone_size: .
cdr3_length: 15
cdr3_aa: CASSFTGPALSEAFF

v_call: TRBV28
j_call: TRBJ1-4
clone_size: .
cdr3_length: 16
cdr3_aa: CASRPTGGWGNEKLFF

v_call: TRBV6-5
j_call: TRBJ2-3
clone_size: .
cdr3_length: 14
cdr3_aa: CASRPGYGTDTQYF

v_call: TRBV5-4
j_call: TRBJ2-2
clone_size: once
cdr3_length: 17
cdr3_aa: CASSLAGGGVNTGELFF

v_call: TRBV7-9
j_call: TRBJ1-3
clone_size: .
cdr3_length: 15
cdr3_aa: CASSRTGTGYNTIYF

v_call: TRBV7-9
j_call: TRBJ1-4
clone_size: .
cdr3_length: 16
cdr3_aa: CASSPILSDRDEKLFF

v_call: TRBV7-2
j_call: TRBJ1-1
clone_size: .
cdr3_length: 13
cdr3_aa: CASSFLGQDGAFF

v_call: TRBV4-1
j_call: TRBJ1-6
clone_size: .
cdr3_length: 15
cdr3_aa: CASSQEHRLNSPLHF

v_call: TRBV6-1
j_call: TRBJ2-5
clone_size: .
cdr3_length: 16
cdr3_aa: CASSEVYRGLTETQYF

v_call: TRBV5-4
j_call: TRBJ1-4
clone_size: .
cdr3_length: 15
cdr3_aa: CASSPAGRMNEKLFF

v_call: TRBV5-6
j_call: TRBJ2-7
clone_size: once
cdr3_length: 12
cdr3_aa: CASSSGVYEQYF

v_call: TRBV24-1
j_call: TRBJ1-1
clone_size: few
cdr3_length: 15
cdr3_aa: CATSDRQGSNTEAFF

v_call: TRBV11-2
j_call: TRBJ2-7
clone_size: .
cdr3_length: 15
cdr3_aa: CASSLAGLVIDEQYF

v_call: TRBV27
j_call: TRBJ1-5
clone_size: once
cdr3_length: 14
cdr3_aa: CASSPQTGNQPQHF

v_call: TRBV7-9
j_call: TRBJ2-7
clone_size: .
cdr3_length: 16
cdr3_aa: CASSLRGLGIAYEQYF

v_call: TRBV3-1/TRBV3-2
j_call: TRBJ2-2
clone_size: .
cdr3_length: 17
cdr3_aa: CASSQGLAARNTGELFF

v_call: TRBV6-1
j_call: TRBJ1-5
clone_size: .
cdr3_length: 13
cdr3_aa: CASSEQWNQPQHF

v_call: TRBV6-1
j_call: TRBJ1-5
clone_size: .
cdr3_length: 15
cdr3_aa: CASSERQGASQPQHF

v_call: TRBV5-8
j_call: TRBJ2-4
clone_size: .
cdr3_length: 13
cdr3_aa: CASSITPGNIQYF

v_call: TRBV24-1
j_call: TRBJ1-5
clone_size: .
cdr3_length: 15
cdr3_aa: CATSDQTGGNQPQHF

v_call: TRBV19
j_call: TRBJ1-6
clone_size: .
cdr3_length: 18
cdr3_aa: CASSPQGRRSSYNSPLHF

v_call: TRBV7-2
j_call: TRBJ2-2
clone_size: .
cdr3_length: 15
cdr3_aa: CASSSYGTNTGELFF

v_call: TRBV5-4
j_call: TRBJ2-5
clone_size: .
cdr3_length: 13
cdr3_aa: CASSLFGQETQYF

v_call: TRBV18
j_call: TRBJ2-1
clone_size: .
cdr3_length: 15
cdr3_aa: CASSPTGNIGNEQFF

v_call: TRBV24-1
j_call: TRBJ2-1
clone_size: .
cdr3_length: 17
cdr3_aa: CATSDLAGGYSTNEQFF

v_call: TRBV28
j_call: TRBJ1-4
clone_size: .
cdr3_length: 14
cdr3_aa: CASSLYDTSLATFF

v_call: TRBV7-9
j_call: TRBJ1-1
clone_size: .
cdr3_length: 16
cdr3_aa: CASSLSRAGSNTEAFF

v_call: TRBV19
j_call: TRBJ2-2
clone_size: .
cdr3_length: 18
cdr3_aa: CASSISTGWEPNTGELFF

v_call: TRBV15
j_call: TRBJ1-5
clone_size: .
cdr3_length: 20
cdr3_aa: CATSRGPFRGARFSNQPQHF

v_call: TRBV19
j_call: TRBJ2-5
clone_size: .
cdr3_length: 16
cdr3_aa: CASSTGLAGGGETQYF

v_call: TRBV6-5
j_call: TRBJ1-2
clone_size: .
cdr3_length: 16
cdr3_aa: CASSYPMGAGVYGYTF

v_call: TRBV21-1
j_call: TRBJ2-3
clone_size: .
cdr3_length: 13
cdr3_aa: CASRAGYADTQYF

v_call: TRBV6-2/TRBV6-3
j_call: TRBJ2-1
clone_size: .
cdr3_length: 20
cdr3_aa: CASSYSRLAGQGWSYNEQFF

v_call: TRBV4-1
j_call: TRBJ1-5
clone_size: .
cdr3_length: 14
cdr3_aa: CASRPTGGDQPQHF

v_call: TRBV19
j_call: TRBJ1-2
clone_size: .
cdr3_length: 14
cdr3_aa: CASSPPRENYGYTF

v_call: TRBV29-1
j_call: TRBJ1-2
clone_size: .
cdr3_length: 14
cdr3_aa: CSVPRTGANYGYTF

v_call: TRBV24-1
j_call: TRBJ2-7
clone_size: .
cdr3_length: 16
cdr3_aa: CATSDGTSGNPYEQYF

v_call: TRBV5-8
j_call: TRBJ2-7
clone_size: .
cdr3_length: 13
cdr3_aa: CASSLDRVYEQYF

v_call: TRBV6-5
j_call: TRBJ2-7
clone_size: .
cdr3_length: 14
cdr3_aa: CATSDSTLSYEQYF